Described below is a single TCR beta chain sequence and its context. Selection required adequate fresh-frozen tumor tissue plus more than two years' survival data. The source of the sample is a study of glioma-infiltrating T cells after dendritic cell vaccination. Only in-frame clones appear in the TCRdb table, and some are missing; sequencing was by immunoSEQ multiplex PCR. The table lists 90,000 to 100,000 clones, roughly 83% of them singletons. From germline, CDR1 is LNHNV and CDR2 YYDKDF (reference sequence). This CDR3 contains 14 residues. V was pared by 1 base and J by 5 bases, with 2 bases of the junction left unmatched.

This TCR was recovered from a human donor with glioblastoma. The specimen was blood, collected before dendritic cell vaccination. The rearrangement links TRBV15 to TRBJ1-2; 9 bases agree with TRBD1. The CDR3 sequence is CATSRGGQGYGYTF. In DNA form, the CDR3 reads TGTGCCACCAGCAGAGGCGGACAGGGGTATGGCTACACCTTC.